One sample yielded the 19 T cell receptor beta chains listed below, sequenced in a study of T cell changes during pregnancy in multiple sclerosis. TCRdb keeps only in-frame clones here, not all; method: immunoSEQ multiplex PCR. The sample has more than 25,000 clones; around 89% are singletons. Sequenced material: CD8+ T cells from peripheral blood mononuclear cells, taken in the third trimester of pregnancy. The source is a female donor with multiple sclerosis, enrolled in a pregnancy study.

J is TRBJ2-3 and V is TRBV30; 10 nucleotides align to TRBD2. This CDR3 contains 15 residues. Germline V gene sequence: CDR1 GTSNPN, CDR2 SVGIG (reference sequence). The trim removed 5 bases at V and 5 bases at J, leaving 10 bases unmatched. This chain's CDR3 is CAWDLAGGSGDTQYF. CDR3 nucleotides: TGTGCCTGGGACTTAGCGGGGGGAAGTGGAGATACGCAGTATTTT.

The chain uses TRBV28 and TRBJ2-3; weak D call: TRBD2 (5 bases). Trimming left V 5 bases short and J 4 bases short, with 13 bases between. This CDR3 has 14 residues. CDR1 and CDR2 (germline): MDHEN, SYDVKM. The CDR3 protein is CASSLTGVADTQYF. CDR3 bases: TGTGCCAGCAGTCTGACCGGGGTCGCAGATACGCAGTATTTT.

The CDR3 region has the DNA TGTGCCAGCAGGGACGACAGGTACTATGGCTACACCTTC. This sequence encodes CASRDDRYYGYTF. This sequence joins TRBV5-6 and TRBJ1-2; tentative D call: TRBD1 (6 bases). Trimming took 5 bases from V and 3 from J, leaving 11 bases between them. The CDR3 extends over 13 amino acids. Germline V CDR1 and CDR2: SGHDT, YYEEEE.

The CDR3 spells CASSAGGFEQYF. The DNA of the CDR3 is TGTGCCAGCAGTGCTGGGGGCTTTGAGCAGTACTTC. J is TRBJ2-7 and V is TRBV27; D perhaps matches TRBD1 (6 bases). Germline-derived CDR1 and CDR2 are MNHEY and SMNVEV (reference sequence). Trimming shortened V by 5 bases and J by 7 bases, and 12 bases separated the two germline ends. The CDR3 covers 12 residues.

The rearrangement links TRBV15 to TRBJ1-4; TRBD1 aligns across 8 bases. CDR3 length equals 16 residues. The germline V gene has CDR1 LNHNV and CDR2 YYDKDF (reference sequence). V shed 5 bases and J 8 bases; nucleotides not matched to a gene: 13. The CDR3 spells CATSSSGQGINEKLFF. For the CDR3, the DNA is TGTGCCACCAGCTCAAGCGGACAGGGAATAAACGAAAAACTGTTTTTT. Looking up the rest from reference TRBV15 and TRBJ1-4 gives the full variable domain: DAMVIQNPRYQVTQFGKPVTLSCSQTLNHNVMYWYQQKSSQAPKLLFHYYDKDFNNEADTPDNFQSRRPNTSFCFLDIRSPGLGDTAMYLCATSSSGQGINEKLFFGSGTQLSVL.

The CDR3 here is CASSSPGQGAYEQYF. DNA of the CDR3: TGTGCCAGCAGCTCCCCGGGACAGGGGGCTTACGAGCAGTACTTC. The V and J genes are TRBV5-5 and TRBJ2-7; TRBD1 aligns across 12 bases. J lost 4 bases, V lost 3 bases, and 5 bases had no gene match. Germline loops: CDR1 SGHKS, CDR2 YYEKEE (reference sequence). This CDR3 spans 15 amino acids.

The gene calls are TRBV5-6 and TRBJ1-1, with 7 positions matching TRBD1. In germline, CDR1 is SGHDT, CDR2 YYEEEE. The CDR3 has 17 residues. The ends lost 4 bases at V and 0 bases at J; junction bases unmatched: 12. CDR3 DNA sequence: TGTGCCAGCAGCGATGGGACAGCGAAGAGTGTGAACACTGAAGCTTTCTTT. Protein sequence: CASSDGTAKSVNTEAFF. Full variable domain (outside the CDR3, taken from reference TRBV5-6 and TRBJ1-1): DAGVTQSPTHLIKTRGQQVTLRCSPKSGHDTVSWYQQALGQGPQFIFQYYEEEERQRGNFPDRFSGHQFPNYSSELNVNALLLGDSALYLCASSDGTAKSVNTEAFFGQGTRLTVV.

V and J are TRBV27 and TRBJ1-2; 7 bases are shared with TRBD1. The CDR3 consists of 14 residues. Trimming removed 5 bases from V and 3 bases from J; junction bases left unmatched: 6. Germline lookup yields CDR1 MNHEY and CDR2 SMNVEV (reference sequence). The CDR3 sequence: CASSARDRDYGYTF. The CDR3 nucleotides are TGTGCCAGCAGTGCCCGGGACAGAGACTATGGCTACACCTTC.

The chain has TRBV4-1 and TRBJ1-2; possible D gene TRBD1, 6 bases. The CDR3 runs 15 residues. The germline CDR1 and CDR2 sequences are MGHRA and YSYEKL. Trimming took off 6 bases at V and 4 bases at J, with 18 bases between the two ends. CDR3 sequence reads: CASSGRGLEGYGYTF. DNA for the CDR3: TGCGCCAGCAGTGGCAGGGGCCTTGAGGGCTATGGCTACACCTTC.

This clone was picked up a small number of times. CDR3 in DNA: TGTGCCTGGAGTGTAACCGACAGGGCCTACGAGCAGTACTTC. Translating gives CAWSVTDRAYEQYF. The V gene is TRBV30, the J gene TRBJ2-7; TRBD1 matches 7 bases. Germline V CDR1 and CDR2: GTSNPN, SVGIG (reference sequence). V lost 0 bases and J lost 2; bases outside the gene matches: 4. This CDR3 comprises 14 residues.

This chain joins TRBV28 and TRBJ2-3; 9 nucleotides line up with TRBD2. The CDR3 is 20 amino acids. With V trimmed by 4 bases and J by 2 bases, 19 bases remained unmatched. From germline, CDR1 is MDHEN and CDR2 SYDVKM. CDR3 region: CASSSPLTAWREGNTDTQYF. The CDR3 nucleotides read TGTGCCAGCAGTTCCCCCCTAACGGCGTGGCGGGAGGGCAACACAGATACGCAGTATTTT.

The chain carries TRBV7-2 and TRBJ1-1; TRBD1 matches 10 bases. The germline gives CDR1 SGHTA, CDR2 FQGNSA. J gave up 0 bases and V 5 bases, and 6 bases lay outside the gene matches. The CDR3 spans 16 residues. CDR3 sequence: CASSPRDRGMNTEAFF. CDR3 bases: TGTGCCAGCAGCCCTCGGGACAGGGGTATGAACACTGAAGCTTTCTTT.

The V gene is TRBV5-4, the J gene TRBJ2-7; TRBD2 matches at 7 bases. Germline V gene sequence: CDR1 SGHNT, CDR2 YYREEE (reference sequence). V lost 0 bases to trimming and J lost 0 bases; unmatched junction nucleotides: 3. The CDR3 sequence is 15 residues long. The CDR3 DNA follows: TGTGCCAGCAGCTTGGGCGGGAGCCCCTCCTACGAGCAGTACTTC. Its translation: CASSLGGSPSYEQYF.

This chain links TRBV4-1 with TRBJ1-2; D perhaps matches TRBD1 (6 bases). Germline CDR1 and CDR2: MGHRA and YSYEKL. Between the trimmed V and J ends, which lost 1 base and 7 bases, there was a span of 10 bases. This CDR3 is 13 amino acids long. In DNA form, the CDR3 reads TGCGCCAGCAGCCAAGGGGAGGGGGTTGGCTACACCTTC. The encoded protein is CASSQGEGVGYTF.

The CDR3 DNA reads TGTGCCAGCAGTTCAGGACTACCGCGGCAAAACATTCAGTACTTC. This encodes CASSSGLPRQNIQYF. The rearrangement joins TRBV27 to TRBJ2-4; the D gene is possibly TRBD2 (6 bases). The V gene lost 4 bases and the J gene lost 5 bases, with 15 bases spanning the gap. Germline V gene sequence: CDR1 MNHEY, CDR2 SMNVEV (reference sequence). CDR3 length: 15 amino acids.

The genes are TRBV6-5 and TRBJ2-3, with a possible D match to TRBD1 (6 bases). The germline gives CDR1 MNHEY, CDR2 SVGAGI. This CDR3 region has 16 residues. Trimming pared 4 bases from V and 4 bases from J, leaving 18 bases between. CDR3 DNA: TGTGCCAGCAGTTCCACCGGGACACAGTTTCCAGATACGCAGTATTTT. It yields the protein CASSSTGTQFPDTQYF.

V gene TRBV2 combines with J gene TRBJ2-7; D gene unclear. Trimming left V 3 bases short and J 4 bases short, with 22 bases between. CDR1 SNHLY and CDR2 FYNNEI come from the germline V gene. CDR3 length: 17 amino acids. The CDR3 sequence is CASSENAEQFSLYEQYF. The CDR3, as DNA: TGTGCCAGCAGTGAGAACGCCGAACAATTCTCCCTTTACGAGCAGTACTTC.

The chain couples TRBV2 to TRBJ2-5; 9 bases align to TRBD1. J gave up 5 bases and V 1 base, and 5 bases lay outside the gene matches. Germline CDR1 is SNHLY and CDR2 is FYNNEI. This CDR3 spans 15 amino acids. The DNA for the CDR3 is TGTGCCAGCAGTGAAGACAGGGGGCGCGGGGAGACCCAGTACTTC. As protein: CASSEDRGRGETQYF.

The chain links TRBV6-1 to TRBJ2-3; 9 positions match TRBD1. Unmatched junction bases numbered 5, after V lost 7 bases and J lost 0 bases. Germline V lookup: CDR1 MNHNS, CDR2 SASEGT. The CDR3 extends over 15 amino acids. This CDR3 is CASIGQGKSTDTQYF. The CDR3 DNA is TGTGCCAGCATTGGACAGGGGAAGAGCACAGATACGCAGTATTTT.